The 19 T cell receptor beta chains in this list originate from one sample, sequenced in a study of human T cells and chemical hapten exposure (dated by TCRdb to about 2021). According to the study, the label for this sample's time point signals: patch test 1, 2 weeks after DPC sensitization. The treatment or condition label, as the study defines it: therapeutic diphenylcyclopropenone sensitization with weekly scalp DPC. The library was obtained by RACE. The sequencer listed for this sample is NextSeq 500. TCRdb took the public reads, trimmed them with fastp at Q25, ran MiXCR for clone calling and kept in-frame beta chains. Identical CDR3 protein sequences are pooled into one entry, listed with their most common genes and DNA. A total of about 360,000 distinct CDR3 sequences appear in this sample, roughly 5% of them only once. The ten largest account for approximately 2.5% of the sample. Specimen: whole blood, collected in connection with sensitization to the hapten diphenylcyclopropenone (DPC). The source is a woman aged 45-59 years with alopecia areata. Some clones in this sample may be carry-over from other donors' samples.

This clonotype was recorded at least ten times. The rearrangement uses TRBV20-1 and TRBJ2-4, with D perhaps TRBD2 (5 bases). V lost 3 bases and J 8 bases, leaving 17 bases between the germline ends. The V gene's germline CDR1 is DFQATT and CDR2 SNEGSKA (reference sequence). CDR3 length: 14 residues. The CDR3 nucleotides are TGCAGTGCTAGTCCCCGGATCCCGCGGGACATTCAGTACTTC. Its protein product is CSASPRIPRDIQYF.

The sample holds many counts of this clonotype. This chain joins TRBV28 and TRBJ1-6, with D perhaps TRBD1 (5 bases). Trimming left V 10 bases short and J 10 bases short, with 20 bases between. The germline gives CDR1 MDHEN, CDR2 SYDVKM. CDR3 length: 14 residues. The CDR3: CATPAAEPGSPLHF. The CDR3 DNA reads TGTGCCACCCCGGCGGCCGAGCCAGGGTCACCCCTCCACTTT. The whole variable domain, remainder taken from reference TRBV28 and TRBJ1-6, is DVKVTQSSRYLVKRTGEKVFLECVQDMDHENMFWYRQDPGLGLRLIYFSYDVKMKEKGDIPEGYSVSREKKERFSLILESASTNQTSMYLCATPAAEPGSPLHFGNGTRLTVT.

CDR3 DNA: TGTGCCAGCAGCAAAGCCCTTGAAGCTTTCTTT. Its translation is CASSKALEAFF. The V call is TRBV21-1, the J call TRBJ1-1. TRBV21-1 is termed a pseudogene. The CDR3 runs 11 residues.

This clonotype was seen repeatedly, ten times or more. The chain recombines TRBV6-1 with TRBJ2-7; D perhaps matches TRBD1 (6 bases). Germline values: CDR1 MNHNS, CDR2 SASEGT. Trimming pared 3 bases from V and 5 bases from J, leaving 11 bases between. The CDR3 totals 13 residues. The CDR3 reads CASSDTGSHEQYF. Here the CDR3 DNA reads TGTGCCAGCAGTGACACAGGGAGCCACGAGCAGTACTTC.

This clonotype was counted between two and nine times. The CDR3 DNA is TGTGCCAGCAGTTTAACAGGGAGTAAGACCCAGTACTTC. It is translated as CASSLTGSKTQYF. This chain joins TRBV27 and TRBJ2-5; TRBD1 might be the D (6 bases). Trimming removed 2 bases from V and 6 bases from J, with 10 bases in between. CDR1 and CDR2 from the germline V gene are MNHEY and SMNVEV (reference sequence). CDR3 length: 13 residues.

This clonotype was seen repeatedly, ten times or more. This chain links TRBV11-2 with TRBJ2-5; D is uncertain. Trimming cost V 5 bases and J 5 bases, with 15 bases left between them. This CDR3 contains 14 residues. Germline V gene data show CDR1 as SGHAT and CDR2 as FQNNGV. The CDR3: CASSPGPGGETQYF. As DNA, the CDR3 is TGTGCCAGCAGCCCGGGCCCTGGCGGCGAGACCCAGTACTTC.

In its sample, this clonotype was seen a few times. The V call is TRBV11-2, the J call TRBJ1-4; D is undetermined. The CDR3 length is 13 residues. Germline V CDR1 and CDR2: SGHAT, FQNNGV. V dropped 2 bases and J dropped 8 bases, with 9 bases sitting between them. The CDR3 protein is CASSLTQAEKLFF. The CDR3 bases are TGTGCCAGCAGCTTAACCCAGGCCGAAAAACTGTTTTTT.

This clonotype was recorded at least ten times. The rearrangement uses TRBV7-6 and TRBJ1-1, with a possible D match to TRBD1 (5 bases). The CDR3 has 15 amino acids. Germline CDR1 SGHVS, CDR2 FNYEAQ. The ends were cut back, 4 bases at V and 3 bases at J, with 15 bases in the middle. The CDR3 loop reads CASSYDSHGDTEAFF. CDR3 DNA: TGTGCCAGCAGCTATGACAGTCACGGTGACACTGAAGCTTTCTTT.

This clonotype appeared many times. This rearrangement joins TRBV29-1 to TRBJ2-7; a weak D match, TRBD2 (5 bases). Germline CDR1 reads SQVTM; CDR2 reads ANQGSEA. V lost 7 bases and J 3 bases, leaving 10 bases between the germline ends. The CDR3 loop spans 11 amino acids. CDR3 coding DNA: TGCAGCGCCGGCGGGTTCTACGAGCAGTACTTC. As protein: CSAGGFYEQYF.

The V call is TRBV6-1, the J call TRBJ2-1; D is unclear. Germline V gene lookup returns CDR1 MNHNS and CDR2 SASEGT. Trimming removed 4 bases from V and 5 bases from J, with 12 bases in between. The CDR3 has 14 amino acids. The CDR3 here is CASSVSLGDNEQFF. CDR3 DNA: TGTGCCAGCAGTGTTAGTCTAGGCGACAATGAGCAGTTCTTC.

This clonotype was observed at least ten times. This chain connects TRBV2 to TRBJ2-1; no firm D call. The CDR3 length is 13 residues. V dropped 4 bases and J dropped 4 bases, with 8 bases sitting between them. Germline V gene sequence: CDR1 SNHLY, CDR2 FYNNEI. In DNA, the CDR3 is TGTGCCAGCAGTGTAGGAACGTACAATGAGCAGTTCTTC. Protein product: CASSVGTYNEQFF.

This rearrangement joins TRBV5-1 to TRBJ2-3; 7 nucleotides agree with TRBD2. Germline loops: CDR1 SGHRS, CDR2 YFSETQ. Germline trimming cut 0 bases from V and 2 bases from J; bases unmatched to any gene: 9. CDR3 length equals 17 residues. In DNA, the CDR3 is TGCGCCAGCAGCTTGGGGGCCAGCGGGGCCTCCACAGATACGCAGTATTTT. Translated: CASSLGASGASTDTQYF.

This clonotype was seen ten or more times. CDR3 in DNA: TGTGCCAGCAGCGTAGAGTCCGGACTTTACAATGAGCAGTTCTTC. Amino acids: CASSVESGLYNEQFF. The genes are TRBV9 and TRBJ2-1, with D perhaps TRBD2 (5 bases). Germline CDR1 SGDLS, CDR2 YYNGEE. The CDR3 is 15 residues long. V was shortened by 0 bases and J by 4 bases, with 11 bases between the two germline ends.

This rearrangement joins TRBV9 to TRBJ1-4; TRBD1 agrees at 8 bases. Germline V lookup: CDR1 SGDLS, CDR2 YYNGEE. The V and J ends lost 0 bases and 3 bases, in that order; junction bases with no gene match: 4. This CDR3 contains 16 residues. The CDR3 spells CASSVGQGSANEKLFF. The CDR3 DNA is TGTGCCAGCAGCGTAGGACAGGGGAGCGCTAATGAAAAACTGTTTTTT.

The chain couples TRBV28 to TRBJ2-7; the D is unclear. With 2 bases removed from V and 1 base from J, the gap between germline ends came to 12 bases. CDR1 and CDR2 from the germline V gene are MDHEN and SYDVKM. CDR3 length equals 15 residues. The CDR3, as DNA: TGTGCCAGCAGTTTAACCCCCGACGGATCCTACGAGCAGTACTTC. Protein: CASSLTPDGSYEQYF.

This clonotype was seen ten or more times. The V and J genes are TRBV2 and TRBJ1-5; the D gene is possibly TRBD1 (6 bases). Trimming shortened V by 7 bases and J by 9 bases, and 22 bases separated the two germline ends. The CDR3 is made up of 15 amino acids. CDR1 is SNHLY, CDR2 FYNNEI, per germline. Here the CDR3 reads CASKTDSNQGGPQHF. CDR3 bases: TGTGCCAGCAAAACGGACAGCAATCAAGGGGGGCCCCAGCATTTT.

This CDR3 is CASSGPGGLYGYTF. CDR3 DNA: TGTGCCAGCAGTGGTCCAGGGGGACTCTATGGCTACACCTTC. The chain recombines TRBV25-1 with TRBJ1-2, with 7 bases identical to TRBD1. The CDR3 is 14 amino acids. V shed 4 bases, J shed 4 bases, and the junction held 6 bases outside the gene matches. Germline V CDR1 and CDR2: MGHDK, SYGVNS.

This clonotype was detected many times. The rearrangement links TRBV20-1 to TRBJ2-3, with 12 positions matching TRBD2. V lost 6 bases, J lost 2 bases, and 6 bases stayed unmatched. Germline assignment: CDR1 DFQATT and CDR2 SNEGSKA (reference sequence). The CDR3 sequence is 15 residues long. The CDR3 loop reads CSAKTSGSLTDTQYF. CDR3 DNA sequence: TGCAGTGCCAAGACTAGCGGGAGCCTCACAGATACGCAGTATTTT.

This rearrangement joins TRBV18 to TRBJ2-3, with 8 bases lining up with TRBD2. The V gene's germline CDR1 is KGHSH and CDR2 LQKENI. V lost 5 bases to trimming and J lost 2 bases; unmatched junction nucleotides: 3. This CDR3 has 14 amino acids. The CDR3 coding sequence is TGTGCCAGCTCAGAGACTAGCGACACAGATACGCAGTATTTT. Its translation: CASSETSDTDTQYF.